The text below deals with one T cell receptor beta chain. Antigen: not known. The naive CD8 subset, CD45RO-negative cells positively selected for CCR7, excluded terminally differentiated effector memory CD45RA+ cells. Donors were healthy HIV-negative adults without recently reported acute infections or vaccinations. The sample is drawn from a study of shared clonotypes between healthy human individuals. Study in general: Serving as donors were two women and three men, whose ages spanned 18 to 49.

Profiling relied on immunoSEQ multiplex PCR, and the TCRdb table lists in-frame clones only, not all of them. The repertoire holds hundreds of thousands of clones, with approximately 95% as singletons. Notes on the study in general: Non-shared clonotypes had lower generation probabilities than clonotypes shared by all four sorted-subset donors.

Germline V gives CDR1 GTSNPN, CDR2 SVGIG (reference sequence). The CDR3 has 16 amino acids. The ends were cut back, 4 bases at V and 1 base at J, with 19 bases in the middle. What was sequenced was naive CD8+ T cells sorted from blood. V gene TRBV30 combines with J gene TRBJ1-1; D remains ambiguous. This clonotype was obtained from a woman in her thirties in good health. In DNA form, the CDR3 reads TGTGCCTGGAATGGCCCTCAGTTTGAGGGGAACACTGAAGCTTTCTTT. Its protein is CAWNGPQFEGNTEAFF.